This TCR beta chain was profiled in a study of shared clonotypes between healthy human individuals. The V end was cut by 3 bases, the J end by 9 bases, with 10 bases between. This CDR3 contains 12 residues. Germline-derived CDR1 and CDR2 are SGHDT and YYEEEE. Sequencing was performed with immunoSEQ multiplex PCR; in TCRdb, only in-frame clones are kept and a portion is missing. The sample records around 1.6 million clones, around 98% being singletons. Notes on the study in general: Only blood was sampled, and tissue TCR repertoires likely differ from blood ones. Memory subsets had estimated richness that was generally smaller than that of naive subsets.

Only one count was recorded for this clone. The antigen is not known. The rearrangement uses TRBV5-6 and TRBJ2-4; perhaps TRBD1 as D (6 bases). The origin of this receptor is a man aged 30 to 45 in good health. The material sequenced was naive CD4+ T cells sorted from blood. The subset was: CD45RA+ positively selected. DNA of the CDR3: TGTGCCAGCAGCTACCTAGGGGGCATTCAGTACTTC. It is translated as CASSYLGGIQYF.